A selection of T cell receptor beta chains follows, all from one sample in a study of T cell responses to AZD1222 COVID-19 vaccine. Assay: immunoSEQ multiplex PCR; the TCRdb copy retains only in-frame clones and omits some. The table records 130,000 or so clones, roughly 90% of them present only once. The sample was peripheral blood, taken on day 0 of MenACWY control vaccination. Receptors originate from an adult in good health. CDR3s include the opening cysteine and the closing phenylalanine or tryptophan. The D gene is left open where the match is weak. The size entry is marked missing in some rows and otherwise reads once, few, many or a size class.

J gene: TRBJ1-1
clone size: NA
CDR3 length: 13
V gene: TRBV2
D gene: NA
CDR3 DNA: TGTGCCAGCAGGAGGGAACTTACGACTGAAGCTTTCTTT
CDR3 protein: CASRRELTTEAFF

J gene: TRBJ1-2
clone size: NA
CDR3 length: 15
V gene: TRBV4-3
D gene: NA
CDR3 DNA: TGCGCCAGCAGCCAAGATAGTGGCAGGGAGTTTGGCTACACCTTC
CDR3 protein: CASSQDSGREFGYTF

J gene: TRBJ1-2
clone size: NA
CDR3 length: 12
V gene: TRBV12-3/TRBV12-4
D gene: NA
CDR3 DNA: TGTGCCAGCAGTCTGGGGGCGCAGGGCTACACCTTC
CDR3 protein: CASSLGAQGYTF

J gene: TRBJ2-1
clone size: NA
CDR3 length: 15
V gene: TRBV2
D gene: TRBD1
CDR3 DNA: TGTGCCAGCAGTAGGACAGGGGGCTCCTACAATGAGCAGTTCTTC
CDR3 protein: CASSRTGGSYNEQFF

J gene: TRBJ2-6
clone size: NA
CDR3 length: 14
V gene: TRBV7-3
D gene: NA
CDR3 DNA: TGTGCCAGCAGCTTAACACCGGGGGCCAACGTCCTGACTTTC
CDR3 protein: CASSLTPGANVLTF

J gene: TRBJ1-4
clone size: NA
CDR3 length: 16
V gene: TRBV19
D gene: NA
CDR3 DNA: TGTGCCAGTCCGCAGGGAGTAAGGGAAAAAAATGAAAAACTGTTTTTT
CDR3 protein: CASPQGVREKNEKLFF

J gene: TRBJ2-1
clone size: NA
CDR3 length: 15
V gene: TRBV7-7
D gene: TRBD2
CDR3 DNA: TGTGCCAGCAGCTTAGGGCTAGCGGAGTACAATGAGCAGTTCTTC
CDR3 protein: CASSLGLAEYNEQFF

J gene: TRBJ2-7
clone size: NA
CDR3 length: 17
V gene: TRBV11-3
D gene: TRBD2
CDR3 DNA: TGTGCCAGCAGCCGGACTAGCGGGAAAAGGTCTAGTTACGAGCAGTACTTC
CDR3 protein: CASSRTSGKRSSYEQYF

J gene: TRBJ2-1
clone size: NA
CDR3 length: 15
V gene: TRBV6-4
D gene: TRBD2
CDR3 DNA: TGTGCCAGCAGTGAAGCGGGAGGGGCAGGAAATGAGCAGTTCTTC
CDR3 protein: CASSEAGGAGNEQFF

J gene: TRBJ1-1
clone size: NA
CDR3 length: 12
V gene: TRBV12-3/TRBV12-4
D gene: TRBD1
CDR3 DNA: TGTGCCAGCAGTCTACAGGGGATTGAAGCTTTCTTT
CDR3 protein: CASSLQGIEAFF

J gene: TRBJ1-5
clone size: NA
CDR3 length: 14
V gene: TRBV10-3
D gene: TRBD1
CDR3 DNA: TGTGCCAGTACAGGGGGGAATAGCAATCAGCCCCAGCATTTT
CDR3 protein: CASTGGNSNQPQHF

J gene: TRBJ2-1
clone size: NA
CDR3 length: 14
V gene: TRBV19
D gene: NA
CDR3 DNA: TGTGCCAGTAGTATTTCGGAGCGAGCTGGGGGGCAGTTCTTC
CDR3 protein: CASSISERAGGQFF

J gene: TRBJ1-6
clone size: NA
CDR3 length: 15
V gene: TRBV12-5
D gene: TRBD1
CDR3 DNA: TGTGCTTGGGGTTTGCGGGGGCAGGGGGGTTCACCCCTCCACTTT
CDR3 protein: CAWGLRGQGGSPLHF

J gene: TRBJ2-5
clone size: NA
CDR3 length: 17
V gene: TRBV4-1
D gene: NA
CDR3 DNA: TGCGCCAGCAGCCAAGATTTTTACCAAGTTTTCCAAGAGACCCAGTACTTC
CDR3 protein: CASSQDFYQVFQETQYF

J gene: TRBJ1-4
clone size: NA
CDR3 length: 14
V gene: TRBV5-1
D gene: NA
CDR3 DNA: TGCGCCAGCAGCTTGTTGGCTACTAATGAAAAACTGTTTTTT
CDR3 protein: CASSLLATNEKLFF

J gene: TRBJ1-5
clone size: NA
CDR3 length: 16
V gene: TRBV3-1/TRBV3-2
D gene: NA
CDR3 DNA: TGTGCCAGCAGCCAAGACCTTCGGAAGGGGAATCAGCCCCAGCATTTT
CDR3 protein: CASSQDLRKGNQPQHF

J gene: TRBJ2-7
clone size: NA
CDR3 length: 16
V gene: TRBV4-3
D gene: TRBD1
CDR3 DNA: TGCGCCAGCAGCCAAGATCGGGGGACAGGGTCCTACGAGCAGTACTTC
CDR3 protein: CASSQDRGTGSYEQYF

J gene: TRBJ1-4
clone size: NA
CDR3 length: 13
V gene: TRBV19
D gene: NA
CDR3 DNA: TGTGCCAGTCGGGGCGGCTTAATTGAAAAACTGTTTTTT
CDR3 protein: CASRGGLIEKLFF

J gene: TRBJ2-2
clone size: once
CDR3 length: 12
V gene: TRBV4-1
D gene: NA
CDR3 DNA: TGCGCCAGCAGCCAAAGACAGGAGGAGCTGTTTTTT
CDR3 protein: CASSQRQEELFF

J gene: TRBJ1-2
clone size: NA
CDR3 length: 15
V gene: TRBV30
D gene: TRBD1
CDR3 DNA: TGTGCCTGGGACGACCTAGACAGGGGAACCTATGGCTACACCTTC
CDR3 protein: CAWDDLDRGTYGYTF

J gene: TRBJ1-3
clone size: NA
CDR3 length: 16
V gene: TRBV6-5
D gene: TRBD1
CDR3 DNA: TGTGCCAGCAGTTTACGGGACAGACTCTCTGGAAACACCATATATTTT
CDR3 protein: CASSLRDRLSGNTIYF

J gene: TRBJ2-5
clone size: NA
CDR3 length: 17
V gene: TRBV21-1
D gene: NA
CDR3 DNA: TGTGCCAGCAGCAAAAAAGGGGGGACAGGGGGCGAGGAGACCCAGTACTTC
CDR3 protein: CASSKKGGTGGEETQYF

J gene: TRBJ2-7
clone size: NA
CDR3 length: 12
V gene: TRBV4-3
D gene: NA
CDR3 DNA: TGCGCCAGCAGCCAAGATTTCAGCGAGCAGTACTTC
CDR3 protein: CASSQDFSEQYF

J gene: TRBJ1-6
clone size: once
CDR3 length: 14
V gene: TRBV7-9
D gene: TRBD1
CDR3 DNA: TGTGCCAGCAGCGAGACAGGGTCGAGTTCACCCCTCCACTTT
CDR3 protein: CASSETGSSSPLHF

J gene: TRBJ1-6
clone size: NA
CDR3 length: 13
V gene: TRBV11-3
D gene: NA
CDR3 DNA: TGTGCCAGCAGCTTAGAGTTTCTTTCACCCCTCCACTTT
CDR3 protein: CASSLEFLSPLHF

J gene: TRBJ2-5
clone size: NA
CDR3 length: 15
V gene: TRBV18
D gene: NA
CDR3 DNA: TGTGCCAGCTCACCTTACATGAGGGGGGAAGAGACCCAGTACTTC
CDR3 protein: CASSPYMRGEETQYF

J gene: TRBJ1-1
clone size: NA
CDR3 length: 14
V gene: TRBV4-1
D gene: NA
CDR3 DNA: TGCGCCAGCAGTCCTCCTCGGCGCGGGACTGAAGCTTTCTTT
CDR3 protein: CASSPPRRGTEAFF

J gene: TRBJ1-2
clone size: NA
CDR3 length: 14
V gene: TRBV4-3
D gene: NA
CDR3 DNA: TGCGCCAGCAGCCAAGAAGAGGGTTACTATGGCTACACCTTC
CDR3 protein: CASSQEEGYYGYTF

J gene: TRBJ2-2
clone size: NA
CDR3 length: 17
V gene: TRBV18
D gene: NA
CDR3 DNA: TGTGCCAGCTCACCATCCAGGACCCCAGGCGGGACCGGGGAGCTGTTTTTT
CDR3 protein: CASSPSRTPGGTGELFF

J gene: TRBJ2-3
clone size: once
CDR3 length: 12
V gene: TRBV11-3
D gene: NA
CDR3 DNA: TGTGCCAGCAGCTTAGTGCCCGATACGCAGTATTTT
CDR3 protein: CASSLVPDTQYF

J gene: TRBJ1-4
clone size: NA
CDR3 length: 17
V gene: TRBV7-6
D gene: NA
CDR3 DNA: TGTGCCAGCAGCACTAGTGTACAAATCACAACTAATGAAAAACTGTTTTTT
CDR3 protein: CASSTSVQITTNEKLFF

J gene: TRBJ1-5
clone size: NA
CDR3 length: 15
V gene: TRBV5-6
D gene: TRBD1
CDR3 DNA: TGTGCCAGCAGCTTGTGGGACAGGGGAAATCAGCCCCAGCATTTT
CDR3 protein: CASSLWDRGNQPQHF

J gene: TRBJ2-3
clone size: NA
CDR3 length: 12
V gene: TRBV11-2
D gene: NA
CDR3 DNA: TGTGCCAGCAGCCGTAACGCGGATACGCAGTATTTT
CDR3 protein: CASSRNADTQYF

J gene: TRBJ1-3
clone size: NA
CDR3 length: 13
V gene: TRBV12-3/TRBV12-4
D gene: NA
CDR3 DNA: TGTGCCAGCAGTTTTTCCTCTGGAAACACCATATATTTT
CDR3 protein: CASSFSSGNTIYF

J gene: TRBJ1-2
clone size: NA
CDR3 length: 14
V gene: TRBV4-3
D gene: NA
CDR3 DNA: TGCGCCAGCAGCCAAGAGGGGCTAAACTATGGCTACACCTTC
CDR3 protein: CASSQEGLNYGYTF

J gene: TRBJ2-5
clone size: NA
CDR3 length: 16
V gene: TRBV3-1/TRBV3-2
D gene: TRBD2
CDR3 DNA: TGTGCCAGCAGCCCGGGACTAGCGGGATCCCAAGAGACCCAGTACTTC
CDR3 protein: CASSPGLAGSQETQYF

J gene: TRBJ1-1
clone size: NA
CDR3 length: 15
V gene: TRBV7-9
D gene: NA
CDR3 DNA: TGTGCCAGCAGCGGGGGGGAGACCCCGAACACTGAAGCTTTCTTT
CDR3 protein: CASSGGETPNTEAFF

J gene: TRBJ1-6
clone size: NA
CDR3 length: 15
V gene: TRBV5-6
D gene: NA
CDR3 DNA: TGTGCCAGCAGCATACAGAATCTGGGAGGGTCACCCCTCCACTTT
CDR3 protein: CASSIQNLGGSPLHF

J gene: TRBJ1-3
clone size: NA
CDR3 length: 16
V gene: TRBV4-2
D gene: TRBD1
CDR3 DNA: TGTGCCAGCAGCCAGAGCAGACAGGGTTCTGGAAACACCATATATTTT
CDR3 protein: CASSQSRQGSGNTIYF

J gene: TRBJ1-4
clone size: NA
CDR3 length: 14
V gene: TRBV19
D gene: NA
CDR3 DNA: TGTGCCAGTAGTATTTATCCCACTAATGAAAAACTGTTTTTT
CDR3 protein: CASSIYPTNEKLFF

J gene: TRBJ1-1
clone size: few
CDR3 length: 17
V gene: TRBV15
D gene: TRBD1
CDR3 DNA: TGTGCCACCAGCAAGAGCCGGGACAGGGGATCGGTCACTGAAGCTTTCTTT
CDR3 protein: CATSKSRDRGSVTEAFF

J gene: TRBJ1-3
clone size: NA
CDR3 length: 13
V gene: TRBV6-2/TRBV6-3
D gene: NA
CDR3 DNA: TGTGCCAGCAGCGGACAGCCTGGAAACACCATATATTTT
CDR3 protein: CASSGQPGNTIYF

J gene: TRBJ2-7
clone size: NA
CDR3 length: 15
V gene: TRBV4-1
D gene: NA
CDR3 DNA: TGCGCCAGCAGCCAAGTAGGGGGTAGTAATAGCGAGCAGTACTTC
CDR3 protein: CASSQVGGSNSEQYF

J gene: TRBJ2-2
clone size: NA
CDR3 length: 14
V gene: TRBV24-1
D gene: NA
CDR3 DNA: TGTGCCACCAGTGATCGTGACTGGACCGGGGAGCTGTTTTTT
CDR3 protein: CATSDRDWTGELFF

J gene: TRBJ2-2
clone size: NA
CDR3 length: 17
V gene: TRBV4-2
D gene: NA
CDR3 DNA: TGTGCCAGCAGCCAACTTTCAGGGATGGTGGACACCGGGGAGCTGTTTTTT
CDR3 protein: CASSQLSGMVDTGELFF

J gene: TRBJ2-2
clone size: NA
CDR3 length: 12
V gene: TRBV27
D gene: NA
CDR3 DNA: TGTGCCAGCAGTTTGGGATACGGGGAGCTGTTTTTT
CDR3 protein: CASSLGYGELFF

J gene: TRBJ2-5
clone size: NA
CDR3 length: 13
V gene: TRBV27
D gene: TRBD1
CDR3 DNA: TGTGCCAGCAGTGGAAGGGGGCGGGAGACCCAGTACTTC
CDR3 protein: CASSGRGRETQYF

J gene: TRBJ1-5
clone size: NA
CDR3 length: 14
V gene: TRBV6-5
D gene: NA
CDR3 DNA: TGTGCCAGCGCGAGGGCCCCCCGAGATCAGCCCCAGCATTTT
CDR3 protein: CASARAPRDQPQHF

J gene: TRBJ2-2
clone size: NA
CDR3 length: 17
V gene: TRBV27
D gene: NA
CDR3 DNA: TGTGCCAGCAGTTTCACGTTAGCGGAAATTAACACCGGGGAGCTGTTTTTT
CDR3 protein: CASSFTLAEINTGELFF

J gene: TRBJ1-5
clone size: NA
CDR3 length: 16
V gene: TRBV19
D gene: TRBD1
CDR3 DNA: TGTGCCAGTAGTATAGGGGACAGGGGAAGCAATCAGCCCCAGCATTTT
CDR3 protein: CASSIGDRGSNQPQHF

J gene: TRBJ1-6
clone size: NA
CDR3 length: 16
V gene: TRBV7-2
D gene: TRBD1
CDR3 DNA: TGTGCCAGCAGCTCGGGACAGGGGGTTCTTAATTCACCCCTCCACTTT
CDR3 protein: CASSSGQGVLNSPLHF

J gene: TRBJ2-3
clone size: NA
CDR3 length: 17
V gene: TRBV5-1
D gene: NA
CDR3 DNA: TGCGCCAGCAGGTCCGGCCAGTACTTTCTCGGCACTGATACGCAGTATTTT
CDR3 protein: CASRSGQYFLGTDTQYF

J gene: TRBJ2-2
clone size: NA
CDR3 length: 12
V gene: TRBV6-5
D gene: TRBD2
CDR3 DNA: TGTGCCAGCACTCGGGGGGCCGGGGAGCTGTTTTTT
CDR3 protein: CASTRGAGELFF